This T cell receptor beta chain was profiled in a study of cytomegalovirus exposure and HLA in healthy donors (dated by TCRdb to the late 2010s). Notes on the research overall: An earlier analysis of roughly 500 of the donors reported approximately 270 Gb of sequence data and around 120 million unique TCR beta sequences from some 180 million T cells. The study used immunosequencing to profile the T cell repertoires of 666 subjects and linked those repertoires to cytomegalovirus serostatus. Class I and class II HLA loci were covered by the typing at four-digit resolution. Roughly 5 DR-DQ haplotypes were handled as single units for association and clustering, since linkage in the cohort was strong. In an earlier analysis of 500 to 650 of the donors, high-throughput TCR beta sequencing was used to judge whether each TCR beta V gene segment behaved as functional or pseudogenic. Donor age, sex, ethnicity and CMV serostatus were compiled alongside the repertoire data. To study patterns of TCR occurrence, a later analysis re-analyzed previously published TCR beta repertoires from several hundred donors and added high-resolution HLA genotyping. Among around 400 genotyped donors of the cohort, an average of roughly 230,000 unique TCR beta nucleotide sequences was sequenced per donor, of which about 20% were non-productive. The later analysis used no new phenotypic data to find candidate immune exposures, relying instead on TCR beta sequences and their occurrence across donors. The study aimed to test whether cataloging public T cell receptors could reveal signatures of past pathogen exposure. A later genetic analysis took genome-wide SNP genotypes for about 55% of the 666 donors and used that subset as a discovery cohort. In addition to the first cohort of 650 to 800 subjects, a separate validation cohort of approximately 130 different subjects was used. All discovery cohort repertoires had been generated on a single sequencing platform. Of the roughly 400 genotyped donors, about 80% fell in the genetic ancestry cluster associated with self-reported Caucasian donors. To predict cytomegalovirus infection status, the study combined high-throughput TCR immunosequencing, statistical association of individual TCRs with disease status, and machine learning. An early release covering approximately 600 HLA-typed donors comprised approximately 300 gigabases of sequencing data and around 80 million unique TCR sequences. The number of donors typed differed by locus, with 629-630 for A, B, C, DRB1 and DQB1, 522 for DQA1, 600 to 610 for DPA1, and roughly 450 for DPB1. The full study reports these points: In a later analysis, the rate of TCR association differed among HLA loci, with DRB1 alleles having the most associated TCRs and HLA-C alleles having the fewest. For the cohort, immune exposure information was limited to CMV serostatus. A later analysis reported that several top co-occurrence clusters appeared linked to parvovirus B19, influenza, CMV and Epstein-Barr virus. The classifier was reported to diagnose cytomegalovirus status with high specificity and sensitivity in both the original and validation cohorts. A further reported finding was that TCR beta sequences accurately predicted the HLA-A and HLA-B alleles for most subjects in the first cohort. Broadly in line with IMGT annotations, most TCR beta V segments showed up in productive rearrangements about 87% or about 30% of the time in an earlier analysis of approximately 600 of the donors. The 87-base-pair reads could not distinguish some IMGT-functional V segments, including TRBV6-2 and TRBV6-3, so those segments were excluded. Roughly uniform sequencing depth across donors was assumed in presence/absence analyses, although this assumption may not hold. Across donors, most TCR sequences were observed very rarely, whereas some public TCRs were present in many individuals. Because HLA typing was unavailable for some donors at each locus, only the typed subset was used in association tests. Only TCR beta chains were sequenced in this cohort, and the absence of alpha or paired-chain data limited detectable features. Assigning TCR associations to individual alleles was difficult when HLA alleles, especially DR and DQ, strongly co-occurred. In vitro tests confirmed that three of the cytomegalovirus-associated TCR beta chains recognize cytomegalovirus antigens. Most CMV-associated TCR beta chains appeared to be HLA-restricted in a later analysis, and the HLA associations seemed to be driven largely by CMV exposure. A cluster of highly shared sequence variants was judged likely to be a technical artifact of the sequencing pipeline. The study listed 150 to 200 TCR beta chains as associated with cytomegalovirus. Linkage disequilibrium might explain the correlated functional status among segregating V segments, but an unknown experimental factor could not be ruled out. The authors suggested that the approach could potentially be generalized to other disease states and immunological phenotypes. Compared with equally common non-associated chains, HLA-associated TCR beta chains in a later analysis were more clonally expanded and had lower generation probabilities. According to a later genetic analysis, donors in an Asian-associated ancestry cluster had fewer N-insertions in productive TCRs than the roughly 670-donor mean. V-gene and J-gene trimming of TCR beta chains was associated with a missense DCLRE1C variant in a later genetic analysis, and the association was replicated in an independent cohort. Because counts were too low, roughly 18 rarely observed V segments, including chromosome 9 orphons, were left out of the earlier analysis of a few hundred of the donors. At a false discovery rate of 0.05, a later analysis linked 16,951 TCR beta sequences to specific HLA alleles.

With respect to this clone: Its antigen target is currently unknown. No much larger clone exists at a distance of one base, and base qualities are not known.

The cohort consisted of 666 healthy bone marrow donors. All cohort members were sampled while nominally healthy, although unrecorded immune exposures were likely present. The donor tested CMV seropositive, placing the donor among the 310 or so seropositive members of the cohort. A peripheral blood sample was collected from each donor, and TCR beta sequencing was performed on peripheral blood mononuclear cells. The Qiagen DNeasy Blood Extraction Kit was used to extract genomic DNA from the blood cell samples. Measured from the cysteine to the phenylalanine, the CDR3 is 16 residues long. Just the 48-base CDR3 DNA is kept, in frame starting at base 1. As encoded in the germline V gene (reference sequence), CDR1 is SGHKS while CDR2 is YYEKEE. The junction shows trimming of 5 bases on V and 4 bases on J, and the gene matches do not reach 12 bases of it. Libraries were constructed by the immunoSEQ multiplex PCR assay. A mixture of 60 forward primers for TCR Vbeta segments and 13 reverse primers for TCR Jbeta segments was used in the multiplex PCR. A multiplex PCR assay on genomic DNA amplified the CDR3 region of rearranged TCR beta genes. Amplified TCR beta libraries were sequenced as 87-base-pair reads on the Illumina HiSeq System. The study's processing was this. A later analysis tallied roughly 78 million unique TCR beta chains across the roughly 610 repertoires, and 10 million to 11 million of those chains were shared by two or more donors. To remove PCR and sequencing errors, raw reads were error-corrected and collapsed into unique sequences using a nearest-neighbor algorithm that merged closely related sequences. V, D and J gene segments were assigned by aligning CDR3 sequences to IMGT reference sequences. For a sequence to be retained, at least a six-nucleotide match to both a V gene segment and a J gene segment was required. Rearrangements were classified as productive when the CDR3 lacked stop codons and remained in frame with V and J, and all other rearrangements were classified as non-productive. Following IMGT convention, CDR3 was defined as the stretch from the second conserved V-encoded cysteine up to the conserved J-encoded phenylalanine. Sequences without an unambiguous match to a single V gene segment were excluded from the earlier analysis of about 600 of the donors. In an earlier analysis of some 590 of the donors, a V segment was called functional when productive rearrangements were above 56.7%, and segregating when the standard deviation between donors exceeded 5%. A statistical classification framework was built to diagnose cytomegalovirus status from the catalog of TCR beta chain sequences. A later analysis assigned V and J genes by comparing TCR nucleotide sequences with IMGT/GENE-DB human TR gene sequences. A later analysis assigned CDR3 sequences and most-parsimonious VDJ recombination scenarios with the TCRdist pipeline. In a later analysis, every TCR beta chain was defined by the combination of its CDR3 amino acid sequence and its V-gene family, and reads without a unique V-gene family were dropped. A later analysis removed 450 to 600 highly shared, low-generation-probability nucleotide sequences to deal with suspected cross-contamination and a sequencing artifact. In a later analysis, a clonal expansion index for each public chain was calculated from normalized within-repertoire ranks of inferred template counts. In a later analysis, generation probabilities were computed with a VDJ recombination model fitted to out-of-frame rearrangements, and the resulting probabilities were checked against IGoR. Hypergeometric tests were used in a later analysis to score TCR-TCR, TCR-HLA and TCR-CMV co-occurrence, with a repertoire-size bias correction applied to the TCR pairs. A later analysis estimated false discovery rates by permuting HLA or CMV assignments 20 times. In a later analysis, co-occurring TCRs were grouped using DBSCAN, with TCRdist sequence similarity added in when clustering inside HLA-allele-positive subsets. Repertoires with fewer than 30,000 or more than 120,000 public chains, plus five repertoires with anomalous nucleotide sharing, were excluded from co-occurrence clustering. TCRdb retrieved this table from immuneACCESS and kept in-frame rearrangements only. Not all clones are present; in checked studies, unresolved V genes account for under half, and no reason is known for the remainder. V and J calls and clone size come straight from that table; D and trimming were deduced from the DNA. This sample has 150,000 to 200,000 clones in its table, and roughly 70% of those were observed once. The ten largest account for under 7% of the sample.

Recombination linked TRBV5-5 to TRBJ2-3, and TRBD2 aligns with 8 junction nucleotides. The sequencing sample was made of PBMCs. The receptor's source is a woman between 18 and 30 years old in good health and CMV-seropositive. CDR3 region: CASSFISNGGADTQYF. DNA sequence: TGTGCCAGCAGTTTTATCAGCAACGGGGGGGCAGATACGCAGTATTTT.